This T cell receptor (beta chain) originates from a study of regulatory T cells in long-lasting Graves disease. This clonotype was recorded at least ten times. Time point noted: newly diagnosed GD, antithyroid drugs for less than 3 months. RNA from PBMCs was the source of the TCR library. Combining iRepertoire HTBI primers with Arm-PCR of CDR3 regions, the authors built TCR beta libraries. TCRdb re-called the multiplex PCR reads through MiXCR, storing one row per CDR3 protein. In the table there are 450,000 to 600,000 distinct CDR3 sequences, roughly 14% of which are singletons. The same data also went into a second study, on T cells in Graves' hyperthyroidism and ophthalmopathy.

The TCR comes from a man aged 25 to 40 with Graves disease. The specimen was peripheral blood mononuclear cells (PBMCs), collected at new diagnosis, from a patient treated with antithyroid drugs.

The CDR3 DNA is TGCAGTGCCCCCCCGGGGAGCGGGAGGGGAGATACGCAGTATTTT. This gives the protein CSAPPGSGRGDTQYF. The chain has TRBV20-1 and TRBJ2-3; TRBD2 matches at 10 bases. There are 15 residues in the CDR3. The V segment lost 6 bases and the J segment 5 bases; nucleotides outside the gene matches: 11. CDR1 is DFQATT and CDR2 is SNEGSKA in the germline V gene (reference sequence).